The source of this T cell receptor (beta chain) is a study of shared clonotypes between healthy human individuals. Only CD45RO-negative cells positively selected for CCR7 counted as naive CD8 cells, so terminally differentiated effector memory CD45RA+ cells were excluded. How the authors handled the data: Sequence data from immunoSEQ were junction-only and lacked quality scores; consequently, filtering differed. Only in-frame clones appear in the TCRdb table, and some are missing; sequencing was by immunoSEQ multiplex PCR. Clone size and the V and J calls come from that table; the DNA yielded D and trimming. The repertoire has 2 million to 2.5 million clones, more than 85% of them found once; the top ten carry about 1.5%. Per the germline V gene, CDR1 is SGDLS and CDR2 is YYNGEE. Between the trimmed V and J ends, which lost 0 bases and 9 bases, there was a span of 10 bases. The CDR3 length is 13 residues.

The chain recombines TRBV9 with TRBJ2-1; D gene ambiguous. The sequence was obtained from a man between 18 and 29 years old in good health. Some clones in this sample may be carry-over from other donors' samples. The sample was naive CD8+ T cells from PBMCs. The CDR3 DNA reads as TGTGCCAGCAGCGTAGGTTTGTTTACTGAGCAGTTCTTC. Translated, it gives CASSVGLFTEQFF.